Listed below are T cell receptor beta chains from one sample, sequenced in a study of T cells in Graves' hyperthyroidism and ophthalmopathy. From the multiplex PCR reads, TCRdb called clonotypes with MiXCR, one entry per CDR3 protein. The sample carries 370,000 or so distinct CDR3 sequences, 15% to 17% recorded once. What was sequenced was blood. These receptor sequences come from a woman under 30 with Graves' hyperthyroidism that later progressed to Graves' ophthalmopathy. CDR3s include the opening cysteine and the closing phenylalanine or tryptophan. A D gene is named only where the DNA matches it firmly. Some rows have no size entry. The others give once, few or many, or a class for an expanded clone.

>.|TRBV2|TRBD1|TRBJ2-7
TGTGCCATCAGCCGGGACAGGGACTCGGAGCAGTACTTC
CAISRDRDSEQYF
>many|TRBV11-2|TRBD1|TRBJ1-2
TGTGCCAGCAGCTTAGGACAGGGGACTTTCTATGGCTACACCTTC
CASSLGQGTFYGYTF
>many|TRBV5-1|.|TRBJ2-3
TGCGCCAGCAGCCCTGGGACATTGGGAGCATTGACTGCAGATACGCAGTATTTT
CASSPGTLGALTADTQYF
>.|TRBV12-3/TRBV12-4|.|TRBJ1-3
TGTGCCAGCAGGGTGGGACTGTTCTCTGGAAACACCATATATTTT
CASRVGLFSGNTIYF
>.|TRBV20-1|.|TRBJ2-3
TGCAGTGCTTCAGGAGGCGGGATCGGTGCAGATGCGCAGTATTTT
CSASGGGIGADAQYF
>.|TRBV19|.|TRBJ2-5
TGTGCCAGTAGTATAGGACGGGCGATACAAGAGACCCAGTACTTC
CASSIGRAIQETQYF
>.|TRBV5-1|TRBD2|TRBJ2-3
TGCGCCAGCAGCTCAAACCCCGGGACTAGCGGGAGGACTAGCACAGATACGCAGTATTTT
CASSSNPGTSGRTSTDTQYF
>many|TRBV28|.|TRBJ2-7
TGTGCCAGCAGTTTCTTCGGACAGACCTACGAGCAGTACTTC
CASSFFGQTYEQYF
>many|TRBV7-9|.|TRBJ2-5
TGTGCCAGCAGCTTATCCCTGACACTCCAAGAGACCCAGTACTTC
CASSLSLTLQETQYF
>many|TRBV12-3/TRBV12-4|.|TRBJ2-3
TGTGCCAGCAGTTTAGATATCGGCACAGATACGCAGTATTTT
CASSLDIGTDTQYF
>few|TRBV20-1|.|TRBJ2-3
TGCAGTGCTAGAGACCCCCTCTATGGCACAGATACGCAGTATTTT
CSARDPLYGTDTQYF
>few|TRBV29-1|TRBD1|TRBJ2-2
TGCAGCGCCGGGGACAGGGGGCGTGGGGAGCTGTTTTTT
CSAGDRGRGELFF
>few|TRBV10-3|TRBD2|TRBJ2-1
TGTGCCGCCGGGGGGGCAACATACAATGAGCAGTTCTTC
CAAGGATYNEQFF
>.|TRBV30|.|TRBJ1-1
TGTGCCTGGAGTGTAAATACGGCGGACCCCGGGAGCACTGAAGCTTTCTTT
CAWSVNTADPGSTEAFF
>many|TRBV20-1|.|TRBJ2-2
TGCAGTGCTAGAATCGGGAGTGGGAACACCGGGGAGCTGTTTTTT
CSARIGSGNTGELFF
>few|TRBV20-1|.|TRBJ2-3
TGCAGTGCTAGAAGATCAAGCGGACTCATCGATACGCAGTATTTT
CSARRSSGLIDTQYF
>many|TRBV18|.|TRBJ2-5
TGTGCCAGCTCACCACCACGCTTCAGGGAGGAGACCCAGTACTTC
CASSPPRFREETQYF